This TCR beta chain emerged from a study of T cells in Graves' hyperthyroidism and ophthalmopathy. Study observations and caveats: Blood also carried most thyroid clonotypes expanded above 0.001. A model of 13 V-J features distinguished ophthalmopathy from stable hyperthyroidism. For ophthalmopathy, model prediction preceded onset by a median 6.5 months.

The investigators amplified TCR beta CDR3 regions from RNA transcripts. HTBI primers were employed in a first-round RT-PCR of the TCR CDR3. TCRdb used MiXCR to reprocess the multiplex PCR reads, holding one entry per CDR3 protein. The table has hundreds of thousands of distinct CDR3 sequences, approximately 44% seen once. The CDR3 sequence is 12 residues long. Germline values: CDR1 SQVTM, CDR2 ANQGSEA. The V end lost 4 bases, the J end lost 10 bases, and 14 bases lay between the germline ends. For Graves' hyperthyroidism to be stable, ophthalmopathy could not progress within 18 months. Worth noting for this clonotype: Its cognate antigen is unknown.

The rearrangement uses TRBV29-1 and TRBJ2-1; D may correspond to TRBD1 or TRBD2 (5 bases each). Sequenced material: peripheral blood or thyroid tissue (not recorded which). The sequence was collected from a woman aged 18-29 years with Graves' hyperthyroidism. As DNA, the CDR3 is TGCAGCGTTGCTTGGGGACGGGACGAGCAGTTCTTC. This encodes CSVAWGRDEQFF.